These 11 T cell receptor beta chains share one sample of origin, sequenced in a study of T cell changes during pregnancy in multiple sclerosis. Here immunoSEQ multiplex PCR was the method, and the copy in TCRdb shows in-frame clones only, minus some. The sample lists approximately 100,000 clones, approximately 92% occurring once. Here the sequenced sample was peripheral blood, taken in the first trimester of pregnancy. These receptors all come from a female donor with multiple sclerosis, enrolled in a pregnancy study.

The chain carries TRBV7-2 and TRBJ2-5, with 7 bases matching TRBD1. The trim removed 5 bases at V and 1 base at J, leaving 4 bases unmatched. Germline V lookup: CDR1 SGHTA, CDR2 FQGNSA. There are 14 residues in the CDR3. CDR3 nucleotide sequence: TGTGCCAGCAGCCCGCGACAGGGCCAAGAGACCCAGTACTTC. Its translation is CASSPRQGQETQYF.

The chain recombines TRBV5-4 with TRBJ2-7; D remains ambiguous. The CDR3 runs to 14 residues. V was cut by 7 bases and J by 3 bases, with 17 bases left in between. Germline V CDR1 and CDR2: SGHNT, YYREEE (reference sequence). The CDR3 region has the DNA TGTGCCAGCTCAGCTTGGAGTCTTAACTACGAGCAGTACTTC. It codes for CASSAWSLNYEQYF.

Written as DNA, the CDR3 is TGTGCCAGCAGTGTATACAGGGGGCGAAGCGAGCAGTACTTC. It yields the protein CASSVYRGRSEQYF. This sequence joins TRBV2 and TRBJ2-7; 9 positions match TRBD1. CDR3 length: 14 amino acids. Germline CDR1 is SNHLY and CDR2 is FYNNEI. V dropped 4 bases and J dropped 6; count of bases not matched to a gene: 7.

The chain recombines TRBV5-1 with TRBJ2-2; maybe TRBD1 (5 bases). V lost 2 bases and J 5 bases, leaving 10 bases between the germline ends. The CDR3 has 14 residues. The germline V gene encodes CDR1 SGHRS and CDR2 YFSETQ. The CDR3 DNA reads TGCGCCAGCAGCTTTTCAGGGTTAACCGGGGAGCTGTTTTTT. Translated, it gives CASSFSGLTGELFF.

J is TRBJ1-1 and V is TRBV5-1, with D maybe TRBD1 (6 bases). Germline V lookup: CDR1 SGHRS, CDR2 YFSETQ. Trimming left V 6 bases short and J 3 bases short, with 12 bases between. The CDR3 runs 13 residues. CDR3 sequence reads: CASTLQGYTEAFF. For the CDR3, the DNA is TGCGCCAGCACCTTACAGGGATACACTGAAGCTTTCTTT.

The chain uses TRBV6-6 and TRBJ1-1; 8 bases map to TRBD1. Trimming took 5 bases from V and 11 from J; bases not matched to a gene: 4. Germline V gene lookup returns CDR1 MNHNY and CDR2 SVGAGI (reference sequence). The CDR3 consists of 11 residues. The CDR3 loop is CASSETGEAFF. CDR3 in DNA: TGTGCCAGCAGTGAGACAGGGGAGGCTTTCTTT.

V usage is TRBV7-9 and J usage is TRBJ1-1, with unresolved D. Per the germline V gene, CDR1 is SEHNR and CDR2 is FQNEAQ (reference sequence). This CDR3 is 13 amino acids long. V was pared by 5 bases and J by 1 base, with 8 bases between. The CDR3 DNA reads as TGTGCCAGCAGCCCCCACACGAACACTGAAGCTTTCTTT. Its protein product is CASSPHTNTEAFF.

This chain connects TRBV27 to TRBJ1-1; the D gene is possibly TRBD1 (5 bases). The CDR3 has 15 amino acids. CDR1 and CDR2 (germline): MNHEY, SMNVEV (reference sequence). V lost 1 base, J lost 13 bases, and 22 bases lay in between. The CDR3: CASSLYSSRRELGFF. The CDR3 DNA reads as TGTGCCAGCAGTTTATATTCCTCCCGCAGGGAATTAGGTTTCTTT.

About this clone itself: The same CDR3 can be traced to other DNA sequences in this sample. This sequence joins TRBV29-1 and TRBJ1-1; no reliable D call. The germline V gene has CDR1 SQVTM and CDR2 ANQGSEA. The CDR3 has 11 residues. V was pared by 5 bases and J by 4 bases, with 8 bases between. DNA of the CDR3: TGCAGCGTTCTTGAGGTCACTGAAGCTTTCTTT. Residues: CSVLEVTEAFF.

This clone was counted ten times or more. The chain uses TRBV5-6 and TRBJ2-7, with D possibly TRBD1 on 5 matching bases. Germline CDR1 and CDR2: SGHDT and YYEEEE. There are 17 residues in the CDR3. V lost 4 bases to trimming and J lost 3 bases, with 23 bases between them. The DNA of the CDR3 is TGTGCCAGCAGCGGGGAAATAATAGGGGCTCCGGACTACGAGCAGTACTTC. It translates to CASSGEIIGAPDYEQYF.

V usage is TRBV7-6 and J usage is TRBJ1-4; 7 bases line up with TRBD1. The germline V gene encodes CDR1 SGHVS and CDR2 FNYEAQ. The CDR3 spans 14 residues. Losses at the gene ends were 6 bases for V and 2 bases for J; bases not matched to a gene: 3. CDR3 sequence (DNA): TGTGCCAGCAGATCGGGACAGACTAATGAAAAACTGTTTTTT. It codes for CASRSGQTNEKLFF.